The 5 T cell receptor beta chains listed next were all sequenced from one sample in a study of shared clonotypes between healthy human individuals. Terminally differentiated effector memory CD45RA+ cells were excluded by CCR7 positive selection of CD45RO-negative cells. Only in-frame clones appear in the TCRdb table, and some are missing; sequencing was by immunoSEQ multiplex PCR. Seen here are 650,000 to 800,000 clones, about 90% observed once, and the top ten hold approximately 24%. Sequenced input: naive CD8+ T cells sorted from blood. All receptors derive from a man aged 30 to 45 in good health.

This clone was detected once. The CDR3: CASSLGLAGGGSYEQYF. The CDR3, as DNA: TGCGCCAGCAGCTTGGGACTAGCGGGAGGGGGTTCCTACGAGCAGTACTTC. This chain joins TRBV5-1 and TRBJ2-7, with 14 bases lining up with TRBD2. The germline V gene has CDR1 SGHRS and CDR2 YFSETQ. The CDR3 loop spans 17 amino acids. The J segment lost 1 base and the V segment lost 0 bases, leaving 3 bases of the junction unmatched.

The J gene is TRBJ2-5, the V gene TRBV19, with 12 bases that match TRBD1. The CDR3 loop spans 15 amino acids. Germline lookup yields CDR1 LNHDA and CDR2 SQIVND (reference sequence). Trimming took 3 bases from V and 5 from J; bases not matched to a gene: 4. The chain's CDR3 is CASSMGTGGEETQYF. The CDR3 coding sequence is TGTGCCAGTAGTATGGGGACAGGGGGCGAGGAGACCCAGTACTTC.

This clone occurred once. The chain recombines TRBV10-1 with TRBJ1-4; D perhaps matches TRBD1 (6 bases). Germline V CDR1 and CDR2: WNHNN, SYGVQD (reference sequence). The CDR3 is made up of 18 amino acids. V lost 1 base and J lost 0, with 15 bases in between. CDR3 region: CASSEYTGSSATNEKLFF. The CDR3 region has the DNA TGCGCCAGCAGTGAGTACACAGGGTCCTCAGCAACTAATGAAAAACTGTTTTTT.

Only one count was recorded for this clone. Additional DNA sequences in this sample encode the identical CDR3. The rearrangement uses TRBV9 and TRBJ2-7; TRBD1 matches 9 bases. This CDR3 has 12 residues. Trimming at V came to 3 bases and at J to 5 bases, leaving 0 bases not matched to a gene. The germline gives CDR1 SGDLS, CDR2 YYNGEE. Here the CDR3 reads CASSGTGDEQYF. In DNA form, the CDR3 reads TGTGCCAGCAGCGGGACAGGGGACGAGCAGTACTTC. The whole variable domain, filled in from reference TRBV9 and TRBJ2-7, reads DSGVTQTPKHLITATGQRVTLRCSPRSGDLSVYWYQQSLDQGLQFLIQYYNGEERAKGNILERFSAQQFPDLHSELNLSSLELGDSALYFCASSGTGDEQYFGPGTRLTVT.

The chain is built from TRBV4-1 and TRBJ2-3, with 7 bases matching TRBD2. The CDR3 consists of 13 residues. CDR1 is MGHRA and CDR2 is YSYEKL in the germline V gene. The V segment lost 4 bases and the J segment 5 bases; nucleotides outside the gene matches: 3. CDR3: CASSLIAGDTQYF. CDR3 DNA: TGCGCCAGCAGCCTGATAGCGGGAGATACGCAGTATTTT.